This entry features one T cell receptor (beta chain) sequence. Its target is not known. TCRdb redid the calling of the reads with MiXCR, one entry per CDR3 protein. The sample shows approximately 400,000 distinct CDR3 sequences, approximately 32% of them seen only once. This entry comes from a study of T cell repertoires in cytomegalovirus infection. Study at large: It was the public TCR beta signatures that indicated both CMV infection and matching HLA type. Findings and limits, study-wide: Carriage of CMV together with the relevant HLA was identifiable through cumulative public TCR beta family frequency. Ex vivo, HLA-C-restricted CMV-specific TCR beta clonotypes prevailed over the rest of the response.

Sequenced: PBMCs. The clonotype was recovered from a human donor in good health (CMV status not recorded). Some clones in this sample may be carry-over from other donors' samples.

CDR3 in amino acids: CASSFDRSRQGAAYEQYF. In DNA form, the CDR3 reads TGTGCCAGCAGCTTCGACCGTAGTAGACAGGGGGCCGCCTACGAGCAGTACTTC. The chain has TRBV7-9 and TRBJ2-7, with TRBD1 matching 10 bases. V dropped 3 bases and J dropped 2; count of bases not matched to a gene: 13. In germline, CDR1 is SEHNR, CDR2 FQNEAQ (reference sequence). This CDR3 has 18 residues.